This entry lists 18 T cell receptor beta chains sequenced from one sample in a study of identical twins (dated by TCRdb to the mid-2010s). Libraries were constructed by 5' RACE. Instrument on record: Illumina HiSeq 2000. TCRdb's own reprocessing of the public reads used fastp at Q25 and MiXCR and kept productive beta chains. Records with the same CDR3 protein are collapsed into one entry carrying the most frequent genes and DNA. The table for this sample lists hundreds of thousands of distinct CDR3 sequences; over 9% of them were counted only once. The top ten hold 1.5% to 2% of the sample. The sample also formed part of further work on yellow fever vaccine responses in identical twins.

Input material: PBMCs. The receptors stem from a woman younger than 35 in good health.

The chain couples TRBV4-1 to TRBJ2-7; tentatively, D is TRBD1 (5 bases). V lost 8 bases, J lost 4 bases, and 30 bases lay in between. CDR3 length equals 18 residues. Germline lookup yields CDR1 MGHRA and CDR2 YSYEKL. DNA of the CDR3: TGCGCCAGCCCTCACACAAAGGAAACAGGTCCGAACCGTTACGAGCAGTACTTC. Protein product: CASPHTKETGPNRYEQYF.

The chain recombines TRBV6-2 or TRBV6-3 with TRBJ2-1, with D possibly being TRBD1 or TRBD2 (5 bases each). CDR3 length: 13 residues. V was shortened by 5 bases and J by 10 bases, with 15 bases between the two germline ends. The germline V gene has CDR1 MNHEY and CDR2 SVGEGT. The CDR3 reads CASSGTSTGEQFF. The CDR3 nucleotides read TGTGCCAGCAGTGGGACCTCCACAGGAGAGCAGTTCTTC.

The genes are TRBV5-4 and TRBJ2-7, with D perhaps TRBD1 (5 bases). CDR3 length: 13 amino acids. Germline-derived CDR1 and CDR2 are SGHNT and YYREEE (reference sequence). V shed 3 bases and J shed 0 bases, with 7 bases lying between them. In DNA form, the CDR3 reads TGTGCCAGCAGCTCCAGGGACTCCTACGAGCAGTACTTC. The encoded protein is CASSSRDSYEQYF.

The chain couples TRBV7-6 to TRBJ2-7, with D tentatively TRBD1 or TRBD2 (7 bases each). Trimming removed 5 bases from V and 12 bases from J, with 20 bases in between. Germline CDR1 reads SGHVS; CDR2 reads FNYEAQ. The CDR3 totals 13 residues. In DNA form, the CDR3 reads TGTGCCAGCAGCCAGGGGGGGTGGGGCAGGTTGTACGTC. Amino acid sequence: CASSQGGWGRLYV.

This clonotype was counted at least ten times. The chain has TRBV24-1 and TRBJ1-5; D gene unclear. This CDR3 is 13 amino acids long. Trimming took off 5 bases at V and 4 bases at J, with 8 bases between the two ends. Germline CDR1 is KGHDR and CDR2 is SFDVKD. CDR3 DNA sequence: TGTGCCACCAGTGGACAACTTAATCAGCCCCAGCATTTT. Its translation is CATSGQLNQPQHF.

This clonotype was picked up a small number of times. The chain employs TRBV29-1 and TRBJ1-1; 9 bases align to TRBD1. Trimming at V came to 6 bases and at J to 1 base, leaving 9 bases not matched to a gene. This CDR3 is built from 15 residues. Germline V CDR1 and CDR2: SQVTM, ANQGSEA. The CDR3 here is CSVPRDRDPNTEAFF. Written as DNA, the CDR3 is TGCAGCGTGCCCCGGGACAGGGATCCGAACACTGAAGCTTTCTTT.

In this sample, this clonotype turned up many times. This chain uses TRBV7-9 with TRBJ1-2, with 7 positions matching TRBD1. Germline CDR1 and CDR2: SEHNR and FQNEAQ (reference sequence). Trimming took 4 bases from V and 3 from J; bases not matched to a gene: 2. The CDR3 is 13 residues long. CDR3 nucleotides: TGTGCCAGCAGCTCGACAGGGTACTATGGCTACACCTTC. It is translated as CASSSTGYYGYTF.

This clonotype has just a few counts. The V call is TRBV5-1, the J call TRBJ2-1, with D possibly TRBD2 on 5 matching bases. The CDR3 loop spans 15 amino acids. The germline V and J ends were trimmed by 6 bases and 4 bases, with 17 bases remaining between them. Germline V gene lookup returns CDR1 SGHRS and CDR2 YFSETQ. CDR3: CASTGSETTYNEQFF. CDR3 nucleotide sequence: TGCGCCAGCACCGGAAGCGAGACTACTTACAATGAGCAGTTCTTC.

This clonotype has just a few counts. This chain connects TRBV7-3 to TRBJ2-7, with 9 positions matching TRBD2. This CDR3 has 18 amino acids. Germline-derived CDR1 and CDR2 are SGHTA and FQGTGA. V was pared by 5 bases and J by 4 bases, with 18 bases of the junction left unmatched. The DNA for the CDR3 is TGTGCCAGCAGCCGCCTCGGGATGATAGCGGGAGATTCTTACGAGCAGTACTTC. Translating gives CASSRLGMIAGDSYEQYF.

In this sample, this clonotype turned up many times. The J gene is TRBJ2-7, the V gene TRBV12-3 or TRBV12-4, with no clear D. Between the trimmed V and J ends, which lost 1 base and 2 bases, there was a span of 12 bases. CDR3 length: 15 residues. The CDR3 DNA sequence: TGTGCCAGCAGTTTAGACGGGCTACCTGCCTACGAGCAGTACTTC. Translated: CASSLDGLPAYEQYF.

At least ten counts were recorded for this clonotype. The chain has TRBV14 and TRBJ1-3, with 8 bases aligning to TRBD1. This CDR3 has 17 amino acids. J was trimmed by 0 bases and V by 3 bases; bases with no gene match: 7. The germline V gene has CDR1 SGHDN and CDR2 FVKESK. The CDR3 sequence is CASSHNRDRYSGNTIYF. The CDR3 region has the DNA TGTGCCAGCAGCCACAACCGGGACAGGTACTCTGGAAACACCATATATTTT.

This clonotype appeared a few times. The chain has TRBV20-1 and TRBJ2-3; perhaps D is TRBD1 or TRBD2 (6 bases each). The CDR3 is 14 residues long. Looked up from germline, CDR1 is DFQATT and CDR2 is SNEGSKA (reference sequence). The V and J ends lost 6 bases and 5 bases respectively, with 18 bases between them. The CDR3 protein is CSAEGTLPRDTQYF. The CDR3 DNA reads as TGCAGTGCGGAGGGGACATTGCCTCGAGATACGCAGTATTTT.

This clonotype was observed a handful of times. This rearrangement joins TRBV10-3 to TRBJ2-3, with a possible D match to TRBD2 (6 bases). The CDR3 has 13 residues. The germline V gene encodes CDR1 ENHRY and CDR2 SYGVKD. V lost 7 bases and J 2 bases, leaving 10 bases between the germline ends. CDR3 in amino acids: CAIMSGYTDTQYF. CDR3 DNA sequence: TGTGCCATCATGAGCGGGTACACAGATACGCAGTATTTT.

This clonotype was counted only a few times. V and J are TRBV3-1 and TRBJ2-3, with 7 nucleotides matching TRBD2. The CDR3 runs 20 residues. The V gene end was trimmed by 0 bases and the J gene end by 4 bases; junction bases not matched to a gene: 19. Germline loops: CDR1 LGHDT, CDR2 YNNKEL (reference sequence). The chain's CDR3 is CASSQDGGQRTSVPPDTQYF. In DNA form, the CDR3 reads TGTGCCAGCAGCCAAGATGGCGGACAAAGGACTAGTGTTCCCCCAGATACGCAGTATTTT.

V and J are TRBV5-6 and TRBJ2-3; TRBD2 aligns across 8 bases. In germline, CDR1 is SGHDT, CDR2 YYEEEE. The CDR3 loop spans 17 amino acids. The ends lost 4 bases at V and 6 bases at J; junction bases unmatched: 16. This CDR3 is CASSHGSSGRSKDTQYF. The CDR3 DNA is TGTGCCAGCAGCCATGGGAGCAGCGGGAGATCAAAGGATACGCAGTATTTT.

The chain combines TRBV9 with TRBJ1-1, with D possibly TRBD1 on 6 matching bases. V was clipped by 4 bases and J by 10 bases, with 17 bases between them. CDR1 is SGDLS and CDR2 is YYNGEE in the germline V gene. CDR3 length: 13 residues. CDR3 sequence reads: CASSQGWGGRAFF. DNA for the CDR3: TGTGCCAGCAGCCAAGGGTGGGGGGGCAGAGCTTTCTTT.

This clonotype was detected many times. The chain has TRBV6-1 and TRBJ1-5; TRBD1 might be the D (5 bases). V was cut by 4 bases and J by 2 bases, with 15 bases left in between. The length of the CDR3 is 16 residues. Germline V CDR1 and CDR2: MNHNS, SASEGT. The CDR3 DNA reads as TGTGCCAGCAGTGCCCCCGGGACCCGGGGCAATCAGCCCCAGCATTTT. It translates to CASSAPGTRGNQPQHF.

This clonotype was seen a few times. The chain uses TRBV11-2 and TRBJ2-1; D not resolved. Germline loops: CDR1 SGHAT, CDR2 FQNNGV. The CDR3 runs to 15 residues. The ends were cut back, 6 bases at V and 6 bases at J, with 18 bases in the middle. CDR3 sequence: CASRPVKMASNEQFF. The CDR3 DNA is TGTGCCAGCAGACCCGTAAAAATGGCCAGCAATGAGCAGTTCTTC.